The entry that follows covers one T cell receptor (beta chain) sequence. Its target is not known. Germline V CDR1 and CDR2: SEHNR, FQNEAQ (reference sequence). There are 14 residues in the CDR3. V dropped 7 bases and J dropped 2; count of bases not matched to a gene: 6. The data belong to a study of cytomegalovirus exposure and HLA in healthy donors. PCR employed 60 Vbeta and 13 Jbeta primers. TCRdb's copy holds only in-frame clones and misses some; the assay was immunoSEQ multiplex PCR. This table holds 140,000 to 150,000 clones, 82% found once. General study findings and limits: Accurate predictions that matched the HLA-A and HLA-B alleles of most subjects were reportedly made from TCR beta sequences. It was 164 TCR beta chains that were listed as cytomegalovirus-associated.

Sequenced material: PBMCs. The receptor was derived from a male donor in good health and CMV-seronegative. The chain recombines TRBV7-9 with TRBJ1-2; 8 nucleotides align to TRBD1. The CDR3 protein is CASTAGGVNYGYTF. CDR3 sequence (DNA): TGTGCCAGCACCGCAGGGGGCGTAAACTATGGCTACACCTTC.